The clone carrying this T cell receptor beta chain has only one observation. The V gene's germline CDR1 is LGHDT and CDR2 YNNKEL (reference sequence). CDR3 length: 16 residues. The V segment lost 8 bases and the J segment 2 bases; nucleotides outside the gene matches: 6. These data originate in a study of blood T cell repertoires in COVID-19. Assay: immunoSEQ multiplex PCR; the TCRdb copy retains only in-frame clones and omits some. The sample yields about 210,000 clones, 75% to 90% seen once. The sequence was collected from a man aged 40-49 years with acute or convalescent COVID-19. The sample comprised peripheral blood. The V and J genes are TRBV3-1 (or the pseudogene TRBV3-2) and TRBJ2-1; 13 nucleotides match TRBD2. The CDR3 loop reads CASRLAGGDPYNEQFF. The CDR3 nucleotides read TGTGCCAGCCGACTAGCGGGGGGAGATCCCTACAATGAGCAGTTCTTC.